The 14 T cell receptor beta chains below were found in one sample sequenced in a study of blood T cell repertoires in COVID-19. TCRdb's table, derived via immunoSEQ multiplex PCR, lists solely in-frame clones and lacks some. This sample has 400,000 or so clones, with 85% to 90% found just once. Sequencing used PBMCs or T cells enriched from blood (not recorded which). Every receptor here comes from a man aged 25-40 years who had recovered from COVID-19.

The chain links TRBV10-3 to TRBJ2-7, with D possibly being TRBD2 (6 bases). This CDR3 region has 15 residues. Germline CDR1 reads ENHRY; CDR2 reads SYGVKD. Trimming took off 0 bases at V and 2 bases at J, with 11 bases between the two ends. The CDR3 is CAISESRLVAYEQYF. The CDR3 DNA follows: TGTGCCATCAGTGAGTCCCGACTAGTGGCCTACGAGCAGTACTTC.

The chain's CDR3 is CASSKPQGAQPQHF. CDR3 nucleotides: TGTGCCAGCAGCAAACCACAGGGAGCTCAGCCCCAGCATTTT. This rearrangement joins TRBV21-1 to TRBJ1-5; the table's TRBD1 call for D was not verified on the DNA. TRBV21-1 is deemed a pseudogene. CDR3 size: 14 residues.

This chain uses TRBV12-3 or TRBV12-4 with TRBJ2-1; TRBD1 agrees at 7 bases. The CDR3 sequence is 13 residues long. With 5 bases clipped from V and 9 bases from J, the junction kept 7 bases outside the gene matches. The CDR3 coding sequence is TGTGCCAGCAGTCCCGGGACAGACCGTGAGCAGTTCTTC. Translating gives CASSPGTDREQFF.

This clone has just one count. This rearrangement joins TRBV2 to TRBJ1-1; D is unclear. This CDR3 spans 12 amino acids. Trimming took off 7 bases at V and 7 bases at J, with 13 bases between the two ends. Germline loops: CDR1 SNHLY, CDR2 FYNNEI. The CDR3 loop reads CASKESGDEAFF. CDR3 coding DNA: TGTGCCAGCAAGGAGTCTGGAGATGAAGCTTTCTTT.

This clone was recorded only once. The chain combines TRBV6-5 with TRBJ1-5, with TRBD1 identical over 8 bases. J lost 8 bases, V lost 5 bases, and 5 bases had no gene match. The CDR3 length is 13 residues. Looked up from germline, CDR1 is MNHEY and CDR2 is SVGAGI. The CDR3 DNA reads TGTGCCAGCAGTACGGACAGGGTTAAGCCCCAGCATTTT. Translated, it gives CASSTDRVKPQHF.

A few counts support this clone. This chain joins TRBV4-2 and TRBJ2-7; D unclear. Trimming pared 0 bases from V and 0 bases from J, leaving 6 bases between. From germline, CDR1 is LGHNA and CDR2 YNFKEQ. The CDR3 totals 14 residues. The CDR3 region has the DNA TGTGCCAGCAGCCAAGACTGGCTCTCCTACGAGCAGTACTTC. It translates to CASSQDWLSYEQYF.

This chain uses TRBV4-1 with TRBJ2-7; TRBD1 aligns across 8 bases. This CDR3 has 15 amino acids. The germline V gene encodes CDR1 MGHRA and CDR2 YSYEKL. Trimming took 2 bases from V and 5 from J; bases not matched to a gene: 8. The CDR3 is CASSQKTGDWHEQYF. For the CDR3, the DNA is TGCGCCAGCAGCCAAAAGACAGGGGATTGGCACGAGCAGTACTTC.

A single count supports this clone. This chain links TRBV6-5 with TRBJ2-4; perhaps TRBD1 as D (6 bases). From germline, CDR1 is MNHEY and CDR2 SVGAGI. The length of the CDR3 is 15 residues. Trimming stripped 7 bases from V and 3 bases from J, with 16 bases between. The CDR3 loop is CASKYGQSGKNIQYF. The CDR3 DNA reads TGTGCCAGCAAGTACGGACAGTCCGGCAAAAACATTCAGTACTTC.

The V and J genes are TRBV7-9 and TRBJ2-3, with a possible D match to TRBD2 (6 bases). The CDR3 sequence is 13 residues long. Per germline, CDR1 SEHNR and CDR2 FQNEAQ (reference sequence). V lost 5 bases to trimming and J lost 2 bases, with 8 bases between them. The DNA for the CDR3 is TGTGCCAGCAGCCCGGGGGTCACAGATACGCAGTATTTT. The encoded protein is CASSPGVTDTQYF.

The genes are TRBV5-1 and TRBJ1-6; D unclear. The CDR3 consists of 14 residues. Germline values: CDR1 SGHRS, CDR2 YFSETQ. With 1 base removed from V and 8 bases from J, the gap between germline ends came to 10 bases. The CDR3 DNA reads TGCGCCAGCAGCTTGATGGAGAGGGATTCACCCCTCCACTTT. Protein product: CASSLMERDSPLHF.

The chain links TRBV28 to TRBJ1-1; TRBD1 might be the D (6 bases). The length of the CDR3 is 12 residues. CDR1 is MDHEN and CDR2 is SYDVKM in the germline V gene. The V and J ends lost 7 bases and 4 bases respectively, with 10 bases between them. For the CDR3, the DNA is TGTGCCAGCACCGTAGGGGGCACTGAAGCTTTCTTT. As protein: CASTVGGTEAFF.

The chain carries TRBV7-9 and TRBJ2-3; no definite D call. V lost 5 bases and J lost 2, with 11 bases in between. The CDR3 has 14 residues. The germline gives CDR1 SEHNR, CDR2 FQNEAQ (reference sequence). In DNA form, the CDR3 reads TGTGCCAGCAGCCGAGGATCTTCCACAGATACGCAGTATTTT. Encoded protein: CASSRGSSTDTQYF.

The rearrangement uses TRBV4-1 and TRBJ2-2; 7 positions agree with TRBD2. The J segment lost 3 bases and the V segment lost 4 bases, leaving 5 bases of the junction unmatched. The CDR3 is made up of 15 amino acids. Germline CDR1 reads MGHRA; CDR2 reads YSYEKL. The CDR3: CASSPSGKYTGELFF. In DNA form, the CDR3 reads TGCGCCAGCAGCCCTAGCGGAAAGTACACCGGGGAGCTGTTTTTT.

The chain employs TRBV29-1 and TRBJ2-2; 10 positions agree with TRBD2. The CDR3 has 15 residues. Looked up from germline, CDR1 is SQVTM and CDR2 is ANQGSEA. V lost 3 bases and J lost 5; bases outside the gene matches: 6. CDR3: CSVELAGAGTGELFF. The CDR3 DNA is TGCAGCGTTGAGCTAGCGGGAGCTGGGACCGGGGAGCTGTTTTTT.